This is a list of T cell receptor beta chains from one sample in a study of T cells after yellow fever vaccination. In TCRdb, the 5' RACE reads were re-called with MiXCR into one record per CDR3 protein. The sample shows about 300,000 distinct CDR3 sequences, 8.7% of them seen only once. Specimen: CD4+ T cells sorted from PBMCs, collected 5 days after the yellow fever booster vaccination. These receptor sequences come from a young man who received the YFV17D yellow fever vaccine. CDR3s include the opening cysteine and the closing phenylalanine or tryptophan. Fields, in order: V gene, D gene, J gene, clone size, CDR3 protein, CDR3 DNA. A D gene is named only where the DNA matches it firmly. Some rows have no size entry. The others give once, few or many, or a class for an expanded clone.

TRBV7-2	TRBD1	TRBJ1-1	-	CASSSQGAWTEAFF	TGTGCCAGCAGCTCACAGGGGGCATGGACTGAAGCTTTCTTT
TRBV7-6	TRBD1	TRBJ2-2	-	CASSRPRLTDRGGTGELFF	TGTGCCAGCAGCCGCCCGCGATTAACCGACAGGGGTGGCACCGGGGAGCTGTTTTTT
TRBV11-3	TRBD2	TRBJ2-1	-	CASSLGTSGDEQFF	TGTGCCAGCAGCTTGGGGACTAGTGGCGATGAGCAGTTCTTC
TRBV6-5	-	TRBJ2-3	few	CASSYSGRGSGGTDTQYF	TGTGCCAGCAGTTACTCGGGACGCGGCTCGGGGGGCACAGATACGCAGTATTTT
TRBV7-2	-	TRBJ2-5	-	CASSSPWSGTQYF	TGTGCCAGCAGCTCCCCCTGGAGTGGGACCCAGTACTTC
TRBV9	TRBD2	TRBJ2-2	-	CASSVSGGAYNGELFF	TGTGCCAGCAGCGTAAGCGGGGGGGCCTATAACGGGGAGCTGTTTTTT
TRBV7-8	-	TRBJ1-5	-	CASSLYQGSQPQHF	TGTGCCAGCAGCTTATACCAGGGGAGTCAGCCCCAGCATTTT
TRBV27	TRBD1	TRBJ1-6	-	CASSAQGGAGTPLHF	TGTGCCAGCAGTGCCCAGGGGGGCGCTGGGACACCCCTCCACTTT
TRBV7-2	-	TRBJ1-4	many	CASSLARGMKLFF	TGTGCCAGCAGCTTAGCGCGCGGGATGAAACTGTTTTTT
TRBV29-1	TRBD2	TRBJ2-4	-	CSVERGSGVGIQYF	TGCAGCGTTGAAAGGGGTAGCGGGGTAGGCATTCAGTACTTC
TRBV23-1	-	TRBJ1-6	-	CASSQLGEGSPLHF	TGCGCCAGCAGTCAGTTGGGGGAGGGTTCACCCCTCCACTTT
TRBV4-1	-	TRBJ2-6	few	CASSQVGSRGGKGANVLTF	TGCGCCAGCAGCCAAGTGGGGTCCAGGGGAGGGAAGGGGGCCAACGTCCTGACTTTC
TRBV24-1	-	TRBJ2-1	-	CATSDFRGDRKNEQFF	TGTGCCACCAGTGATTTTCGGGGGGACAGAAAAAATGAGCAGTTCTTC
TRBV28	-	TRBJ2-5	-	CASSWDPSQETQYF	TGTGCCAGCAGTTGGGACCCATCCCAAGAGACCCAGTACTTC
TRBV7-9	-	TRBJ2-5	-	CASSLEGYQETQYF	TGTGCCAGCAGCTTAGAGGGTTACCAAGAGACCCAGTACTTC
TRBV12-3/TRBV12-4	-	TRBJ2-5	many	CASSSQGGLETQYF	TGTGCCAGCAGTTCACAGGGGGGGCTGGAGACCCAGTACTTC
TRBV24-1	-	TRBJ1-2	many	CATSDRNYGYTF	TGTGCCACCAGTGACCGGAACTATGGCTACACCTTC